The rows below give T cell receptor beta chains drawn from one sample of a study of T cell repertoires in cytomegalovirus infection. No antigen is known for these receptors. TCRdb re-called the reads through MiXCR, storing one row per CDR3 protein. This sample has a few hundred thousand distinct CDR3 sequences; roughly 42% occur once, and the top ten carry more than 40%. This specimen was cultured PBMCs, taken from culture after CMV antigen stimulation. These receptors were taken from a human donor in good health (CMV status not recorded). Some clones in this sample may be carry-over from other donors' samples. Both conserved end residues are part of each CDR3. D genes are given only for firm matches. Where a row states a size, it is once, few, many or the class of an expanded clone; other rows omit it.

v_gene	abundance	j_gene	d_gene	CDR3aa
TRBV4-3	once	TRBJ2-6	TRBD2	CASSLSGTSSGANVLTF
TRBV7-2	few	TRBJ1-2	TRBD1	CASSLRWDRVINYGYTF
TRBV18	few	TRBJ2-1	NA	CASSPGLTNEQFF
TRBV19	NA	TRBJ1-1	NA	CASSRLAGAYSDAEAFF
TRBV10-3	NA	TRBJ1-5	NA	CAISELGSNQPQHF
TRBV6-2/TRBV6-3	few	TRBJ2-1	NA	CASSYVPYNEQFF
TRBV27	few	TRBJ1-5	NA	CASSLRGGQYSNQPQHF
TRBV19	NA	TRBJ2-1	TRBD2	CASKAGTSGSYNEQFF
TRBV4-1	NA	TRBJ1-1	NA	CASSQPQVRSGGRTEAFF
TRBV7-2	NA	TRBJ1-1	NA	CASSHSTGIPTEAFF
TRBV7-6	many	TRBJ2-5	NA	CASSPWGRTGETQYF
TRBV20-1	NA	TRBJ2-2	TRBD1	CSAGTAHTGELFF
TRBV5-1	NA	TRBJ1-2	TRBD1	CASSPTGVFGYTF
TRBV11-2	NA	TRBJ2-1	TRBD1	CASSQGTGVNNEQFF